This T cell receptor (beta chain) was captured by sequencing in a study of blood T cell repertoires in COVID-19. Study information: Both acute and convalescent COVID-19 samples were obtained from the United States, Italy and Spain. Sample material is recorded as cDNA or gDNA derived from T cells, B-cell-depleted T cells, or PBMCs.

This clone was picked up one time. Methods used by the authors: Amplifying reference gene primers gave estimates of nucleated cell counts. TCRdb keeps only in-frame clones here, not all; method: immunoSEQ multiplex PCR. Clonal size and the V and J genes are those of that table, whereas D and trimming came from the DNA. This table has 55,000 or so clones, about nine tenths appearing once. Germline CDR1 reads SGHRS; CDR2 reads YFSETQ. The CDR3 loop spans 16 amino acids. Trimming at V came to 3 bases and at J to 1 base, leaving 7 bases not matched to a gene. Material: peripheral blood. The rearrangement uses TRBV5-1 and TRBJ2-4, with 7 nucleotides matching TRBD2. The receptor was isolated from a man aged 35 to 55 with acute or convalescent COVID-19. In nucleotides, the CDR3 is TGCGCCAGCAGCTGGTCTAGCGGCAAGGCCAAAAACATTCAGTACTTC. Translating gives CASSWSSGKAKNIQYF.